The T cell receptor beta chain under discussion was sequenced for a study of post-analysis software for immune sequencing data. Study-wide results and limits: There were five TRBV segments more frequent in patients than controls, and TRBV5-6, TRBV5-1 and TRBV20-1 were among them. Controls had significantly higher normalized Chao1 diversity than multiple sclerosis patients.

The CDR3 runs to 14 residues. Per germline, CDR1 SNHLY and CDR2 FYNNEI. On this clonotype: The antigen is not known. Possible read error: a much larger clone is one base away.

Libraries were made from TCR beta cDNA, and they carried unique molecular identifiers. When about 1 to 11 million T cells were used, they gave a few hundred thousand cDNA molecules. MiXCR, applied by TCRdb to the PCR reads, yields one record per CDR3 protein. The repertoire includes around 200,000 distinct CDR3 sequences, 29% of them detected once, and roughly 3.5% sits in the top ten. This TCR was recovered from a girl aged 2 to 17 with multiple sclerosis. V gene TRBV2 combines with J gene TRBJ2-3, with D unclear. The sequenced sample consisted of blood. CDR3 DNA sequence: TGTGCCAGCAGGGAAGCGAAGGGCACAGATACGCAGTATTTT. Protein: CASREAKGTDTQYF.